This T cell receptor (beta chain) appears in the sequencing data of a study of CD8+ T cells in alopecia areata. The CDR3 totals 12 residues. The germline gives CDR1 MGHDK, CDR2 SYGVNS. Trimming took off 2 bases at V and 4 bases at J, with 3 bases between the two ends. Notes on the study in general: More clonal than normal scalp was lesional scalp, particularly alopecia totalis/universalis.

Sequencing relied on a cDNA template that was reverse transcribed from extracted RNA. Data came from immunoSEQ multiplex PCR; TCRdb stores just in-frame clones and leaves some out. The table lists 150,000 to 200,000 clones, around 50% of them singletons. Lesional scalp punch biopsies and peripheral blood were collected from alopecia areata patients. Details on this clone: Its target is unknown. Other DNA sequences of this sample code for an identical CDR3.

The receptor's source is a human donor with alopecia areata. The chain combines TRBV25-1 with TRBJ1-5; D call uncertain. The sequencing here drew on CD4+ T cells sorted from blood, taken at week 0. The CDR3 here is CASSEGNQPQHF. CDR3 sequence (DNA): TGTGCCAGCAGTGAAGGGAATCAGCCCCAGCATTTT.